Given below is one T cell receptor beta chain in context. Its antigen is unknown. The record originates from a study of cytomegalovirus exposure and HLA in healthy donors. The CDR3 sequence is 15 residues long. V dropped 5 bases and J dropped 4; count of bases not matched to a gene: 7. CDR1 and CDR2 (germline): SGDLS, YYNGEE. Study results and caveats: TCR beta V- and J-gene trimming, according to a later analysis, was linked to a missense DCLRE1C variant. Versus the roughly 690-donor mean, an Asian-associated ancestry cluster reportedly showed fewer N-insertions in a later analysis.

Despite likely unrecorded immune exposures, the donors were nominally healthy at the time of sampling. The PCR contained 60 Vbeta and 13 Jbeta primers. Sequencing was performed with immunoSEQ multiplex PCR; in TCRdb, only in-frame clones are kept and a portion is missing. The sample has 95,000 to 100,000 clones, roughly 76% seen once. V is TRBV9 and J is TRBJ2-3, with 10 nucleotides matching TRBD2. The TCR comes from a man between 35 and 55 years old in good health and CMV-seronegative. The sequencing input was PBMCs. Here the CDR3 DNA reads TGTGCCAGCAGGAGAGGGACTAGCGAGGCAGATACGCAGTATTTT. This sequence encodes CASRRGTSEADTQYF.